The 32 T cell receptor beta chains below come from one sample, sequenced in a study of T cells after yellow fever vaccination (dated by TCRdb to about 2019). The library was generated by 5' RACE. Instrument on record: Illumina NovaSeq 6000. The public reads were quality trimmed at Q25 with fastp and then assembled into clones with MiXCR by TCRdb, keeping productive beta chains. Merged by CDR3 protein, the rows form single entries marked with the most common genes and DNA. This sample lists approximately 250,000 distinct CDR3 sequences; about 3.7% were detected once. The ten largest clones represent around 20% of the sample. The treatment or condition label, as the study defines it: live attenuated yellow fever vaccine strain. The source was PBMCs, collected 15 days after the yellow fever booster vaccination. These receptors originate from a man younger than 30 who received the YFV17D yellow fever vaccine.

The chain is built from TRBV6-2 or TRBV6-3 and TRBJ1-6; D unclear. CDR1 and CDR2 from the germline V gene are MNHEY and SVGEGT. Trimming took 2 bases from V and 8 from J, leaving 13 bases between them. The CDR3 totals 15 residues. The CDR3 protein is CASSYLGQRDSPLHF. The CDR3, as DNA: TGTGCCAGCAGTTACCTCGGGCAGAGGGATTCACCCCTCCACTTT.

This clonotype appeared many times. The chain links TRBV5-4 to TRBJ2-7, with a tentative D call TRBD1 (5 bases). Trimming pared 1 base from V and 0 bases from J, leaving 11 bases between. In germline, CDR1 is SGHNT, CDR2 YYREEE (reference sequence). The CDR3 runs to 15 residues. Here the CDR3 reads CASSLLDRPSYEQYV. The CDR3 bases are TGTGCCAGCAGCTTGCTTGACAGACCCTCCTACGAGCAGTACGTC.

The J gene is TRBJ2-5, the V gene TRBV5-1; possibly TRBD1 or TRBD2 for D (5 bases each). The ends were cut back, 4 bases at V and 1 base at J, with 11 bases in the middle. Germline V CDR1 and CDR2: SGHRS, YFSETQ. The CDR3 contains 14 residues. The CDR3 loop is CASSLERGQETQYF. DNA of the CDR3: TGCGCCAGCAGCCTGGAGAGGGGCCAAGAGACCCAGTACTTC.

This clonotype was seen a few times. The CDR3 nucleotides are TGTGCCAGAAGCCAAGGTCCCGCGAGGGAGCAGTACGTC. Translated: CARSQGPAREQYV. The chain has TRBV5-3 and TRBJ2-7; D remains ambiguous. TRBV5-3 qualifies as an ORF whose function is uncertain. V dropped 4 bases and J dropped 7 bases, with 15 bases sitting between them. CDR3 size: 13 residues.

This clonotype occurred many times. V and J are TRBV7-2 and TRBJ2-2; 11 positions agree with TRBD2. Per germline, CDR1 SGHTA and CDR2 FQGNSA. The CDR3 spans 15 residues. V was clipped by 5 bases and J by 6 bases; unmatched bases: 5. The CDR3: CASSHTSGGAGELFF. CDR3 sequence (DNA): TGTGCCAGCAGCCATACTAGCGGGGGCGCCGGGGAGCTGTTTTTT.

This clonotype was detected many times. This chain uses TRBV5-1 with TRBJ2-7; TRBD1 is a possible D gene (6 bases). From germline, CDR1 is SGHRS and CDR2 YFSETQ. Trimming shortened V by 1 base and J by 7 bases, and 12 bases separated the two germline ends. This CDR3 contains 13 residues. CDR3 protein: CASSLQGGGEQYF. The CDR3 region has the DNA TGCGCCAGCAGCTTGCAAGGGGGTGGGGAGCAGTACTTC.

At least ten counts were recorded for this clonotype. The chain employs TRBV27 and TRBJ2-7, with 13 bases matching TRBD2. This CDR3 contains 14 residues. Germline V CDR1 and CDR2: MNHEY, SMNVEV (reference sequence). The V segment lost 4 bases and the J segment 10 bases; nucleotides outside the gene matches: 7. The CDR3 bases are TGTGCCAGCAGTTACGGGACTAGCGGGGCGCCTCAGTACTTC. Protein sequence: CASSYGTSGAPQYF.

This clonotype was counted at least ten times. The chain couples TRBV7-9 to TRBJ1-2; D is undetermined. Germline V gene data show CDR1 as SEHNR and CDR2 as FQNEAQ (reference sequence). V was pared by 5 bases and J by 0 bases, with 7 bases between. The length of the CDR3 is 13 residues. This chain's CDR3 is CASSRHTNYGYTF. The DNA of the CDR3 is TGTGCCAGCAGCCGACATACTAACTATGGCTACACCTTC.

This clonotype was recorded many times. The CDR3 nucleotides read TGTGCCAGCAGTTATCCGCGGGGGAGGGCCGGGGAGCTGTTTTTT. Its protein is CASSYPRGRAGELFF. The V and J genes are TRBV6-2 or TRBV6-3 and TRBJ2-2, with 7 bases aligning to TRBD2. CDR3 length equals 15 residues. The V segment lost 3 bases and the J segment 6 bases; nucleotides outside the gene matches: 7. CDR1 and CDR2 from the germline V gene are MNHEY and SVGEGT.

This clonotype was observed at least ten times. The V and J genes are TRBV7-8 and TRBJ2-1; the D gene is possibly TRBD1 (6 bases). V lost 1 base, J lost 6 bases, and 19 bases lay in between. The germline gives CDR1 SGHVS, CDR2 FQNEAQ. The CDR3 sequence is 17 residues long. The CDR3 nucleotides read TGTGCCAGCAGCTTAGAATTAGGGCAGGGGCCGACCAATGAGCAGTTCTTC. Protein: CASSLELGQGPTNEQFF.

This clonotype was seen ten or more times. The genes are TRBV4-2 and TRBJ2-5, with a tentative D call TRBD2 (5 bases). The germline V and J ends were trimmed by 0 bases and 4 bases, with 15 bases remaining between them. The length of the CDR3 is 16 residues. The germline V gene encodes CDR1 LGHNA and CDR2 YNFKEQ. The CDR3 loop is CASSQDPGDGRETQYF. The DNA of the CDR3 is TGTGCCAGCAGCCAAGATCCCGGGGATGGAAGAGAGACCCAGTACTTC.

This clonotype has at least ten counts. The gene calls are TRBV15 and TRBJ2-2; D is ambiguous. Germline CDR1 is LNHNV and CDR2 is YYDKDF (reference sequence). Between the trimmed V and J ends, which lost 1 base and 4 bases, there was a span of 7 bases. The CDR3 length is 14 residues. The CDR3 coding sequence is TGTGCCACCAGCAGAGTCCGGCTCACCGGGGAGCTGTTTTTT. Translated: CATSRVRLTGELFF. Variable domain in full (rest from reference TRBV15 and TRBJ2-2): DAMVIQNPRYQVTQFGKPVTLSCSQTLNHNVMYWYQQKSSQAPKLLFHYYDKDFNNEADTPDNFQSRRPNTSFCFLDIRSPGLGDTAMYLCATSRVRLTGELFFGEGSRLTVL.

This clonotype was found many times. The chain joins TRBV27 to TRBJ2-3, with TRBD2 matching over 8 bases. V trimming: 0 bases; J trimming: 5 bases; junction bases outside the gene matches: 4. The length of the CDR3 is 15 residues. Germline lookup yields CDR1 MNHEY and CDR2 SMNVEV (reference sequence). CDR3 sequence: CASSLSGGGLDTQYF. CDR3 DNA sequence: TGTGCCAGCAGTTTATCGGGCGGGGGGTTAGATACGCAGTATTTT.

This clonotype was counted between two and nine times. The chain is built from TRBV7-9 and TRBJ1-4; TRBD1 is a possible D gene (5 bases). Per germline, CDR1 SEHNR and CDR2 FQNEAQ (reference sequence). The CDR3 loop spans 15 amino acids. Trimming removed 5 bases from V and 10 bases from J, with 20 bases in between. As DNA, the CDR3 is TGTGCCAGCAGCCCCTATGGGGACCCAAGTGGAAAACTGTTTTTT. Its translation: CASSPYGDPSGKLFF.

This clonotype was seen many times. The rearrangement uses TRBV12-3 or TRBV12-4 and TRBJ1-1, with TRBD1 identical over 8 bases. The length of the CDR3 is 15 residues. V shed 6 bases and J 7 bases; nucleotides not matched to a gene: 13. CDR3 residues: CASRQGVGTAGEAFF. Here the CDR3 DNA reads TGTGCCAGCAGACAGGGGGTCGGGACAGCAGGTGAAGCTTTCTTT.

This clonotype was counted at least ten times. This chain joins TRBV7-3 and TRBJ2-3; D not resolved. The germline gives CDR1 SGHTA, CDR2 FQGTGA. V dropped 6 bases and J dropped 2 bases, with 12 bases sitting between them. The CDR3 is 14 residues long. Here the CDR3 DNA reads TGTGCCAGCAGGATGACCGGTACCACAGATACGCAGTATTTT. This sequence encodes CASRMTGTTDTQYF.

There are many counts of this clonotype. This chain joins TRBV7-9 and TRBJ2-7; a weak D match, TRBD2 (5 bases). The CDR3 runs to 12 residues. The V and J ends lost 4 bases and 7 bases respectively, with 11 bases between them. The germline gives CDR1 SEHNR, CDR2 FQNEAQ (reference sequence). In DNA, the CDR3 is TGTGCCAGCAGCTACGGCGGGTGGGAGCAGTACTTC. Protein sequence: CASSYGGWEQYF.

This clonotype was detected ten times or more. Here the CDR3 DNA reads TGCGCCAGCAGCCAATCAAGCGTTAATCAGCCCCAGCATTTT. Translated: CASSQSSVNQPQHF. The chain recombines TRBV4-3 with TRBJ1-5, with D hard to call. The germline V and J ends were trimmed by 2 bases and 4 bases, with 9 bases remaining between them. The CDR3 loop spans 14 amino acids. Per the germline V gene, CDR1 is LGHNA and CDR2 is YSLEER.

This clonotype was detected ten times or more. The chain has TRBV7-2 and TRBJ2-7; a possible D gene is TRBD2 (6 bases). Germline CDR1 is SGHTA and CDR2 is FQGNSA. The CDR3 consists of 14 residues. V was pared by 2 bases and J by 0 bases, with 8 bases between. This CDR3 reads CASSLRRGSYEQYV. The CDR3 DNA reads as TGTGCCAGCAGCTTAAGGAGGGGCTCCTACGAGCAGTACGTC.

Ten or more counts support this clonotype. The chain links TRBV27 to TRBJ1-3, with a tentative D call TRBD1 (5 bases). The CDR3 spans 14 residues. V was shortened by 8 bases and J by 6 bases, with 17 bases between the two germline ends. Germline CDR1 MNHEY, CDR2 SMNVEV (reference sequence). The CDR3 DNA sequence: TGTGCCAGCGCCTCACCGGGGGGAGAAAACACCATATATTTT. This codes for CASASPGGENTIYF.

In this sample, this clonotype turned up many times. The chain is built from TRBV6-1 and TRBJ2-7, with 12 positions matching TRBD1. J gave up 3 bases and V 7 bases, and 4 bases lay outside the gene matches. The CDR3 totals 14 residues. Germline CDR1 and CDR2: MNHNS and SASEGT. In DNA form, the CDR3 reads TGTGCCAGCATTGGGACAGGGGGCAACTACGAGCAGTACGTC. The encoded protein is CASIGTGGNYEQYV.

Many counts were recorded for this clonotype. The rearrangement links TRBV10-1 to TRBJ2-7; a possible D gene is TRBD1 (5 bases). CDR1 is WNHNN, CDR2 SYGVQD, per germline (reference sequence). There are 17 residues in the CDR3. Trimming left V 2 bases short and J 3 bases short, with 20 bases between. The CDR3 loop is CASSEPNRGGRIYEQYF. The CDR3 DNA follows: TGCGCCAGCAGTGAGCCTAATAGGGGTGGACGGATCTACGAGCAGTACTTC.

This clonotype showed up many times. The chain employs TRBV4-3 and TRBJ1-1; tentatively, D is TRBD1 (5 bases). V was pared by 0 bases and J by 3 bases, with 14 bases between. Germline V gene data show CDR1 as LGHNA and CDR2 as YSLEER. The CDR3 covers 16 residues. The CDR3: CASSQDHVGGYTEAFF. For the CDR3, the DNA is TGCGCCAGCAGCCAAGATCATGTGGGGGGATACACTGAAGCTTTCTTT.

This clonotype was observed at least ten times. The chain is built from TRBV7-9 and TRBJ2-7; weak D call: TRBD2 (5 bases). V lost 5 bases and J 2 bases, leaving 10 bases between the germline ends. The CDR3 is 13 amino acids. Germline CDR1 is SEHNR and CDR2 is FQNEAQ (reference sequence). CDR3 sequence: CASSKDGTYEQYV. CDR3 DNA sequence: TGTGCCAGCAGCAAGGACGGGACCTACGAGCAGTACGTC.

CDR3 nucleotide sequence: TGTGCCAGCAGCAAATTGGGGGTTGGTACTGAAGCTTTCTTT. This codes for CASSKLGVGTEAFF. The rearrangement uses TRBV9 and TRBJ1-1; possible D gene TRBD1, 5 bases. Germline CDR1 is SGDLS and CDR2 is YYNGEE. The CDR3 consists of 14 residues. The germline V and J ends were trimmed by 4 bases and 5 bases, with 15 bases remaining between them.

Many counts were recorded for this clonotype. This chain uses TRBV6-2 or TRBV6-3 with TRBJ1-1, with D perhaps matching TRBD1 (6 bases). Germline CDR1 and CDR2: MNHEY and SVGEGT. The CDR3 totals 16 residues. V lost 2 bases to trimming and J lost 1 base, with 14 bases between them. The DNA for the CDR3 is TGTGCCAGCAGTTACCCCCGGACAGATACGAACACTGAAGCTTTCTTT. Its translation is CASSYPRTDTNTEAFF.

This clonotype was detected ten times or more. This chain uses TRBV4-3 with TRBJ2-3; 8 bases fit TRBD1. The CDR3 contains 16 residues. V lost 0 bases and J lost 6; bases outside the gene matches: 8. Germline V gene data show CDR1 as LGHNA and CDR2 as YSLEER. CDR3 amino acids: CASSQDRPGGGDTQYF. As DNA, the CDR3 is TGCGCCAGCAGCCAAGATCGACCAGGGGGCGGGGATACGCAGTATTTT.

This clonotype showed up many times. V usage is TRBV6-5 and J usage is TRBJ2-5, with no clear D. The CDR3 runs to 15 residues. Germline CDR1 MNHEY, CDR2 SVGAGI. Deletions cut 2 bases from V and 1 base from J, with 11 bases between. CDR3 protein: CASSYDHSIQETQYF. Written as DNA, the CDR3 is TGTGCCAGCAGTTACGATCATTCCATCCAAGAGACCCAGTACTTC.

There are many counts of this clonotype. The rearrangement joins TRBV9 to TRBJ2-3, with D possibly called TRBD1 or TRBD2 (5 bases each). This CDR3 spans 14 amino acids. Trimming cost V 2 bases and J 2 bases, with 9 bases left between them. Germline CDR1 SGDLS, CDR2 YYNGEE. CDR3 coding DNA: TGTGCCAGCAGCGTGGGGGAACTCACAGATACGCAGTATTTT. The encoded protein is CASSVGELTDTQYF.

This clonotype has at least ten counts. V and J are TRBV20-1 and TRBJ2-1; 7 nucleotides align to TRBD2. Germline values: CDR1 DFQATT, CDR2 SNEGSKA (reference sequence). The CDR3 is 15 residues long. V trimming: 0 bases; J trimming: 11 bases; junction bases outside the gene matches: 13. As DNA, the CDR3 is TGCAGTGCTAGAGATTGGGCAACTCAGCGGGGCCAGCAGTTCTTC. Encoded protein: CSARDWATQRGQQFF.

In this sample, this clonotype turned up many times. J is TRBJ2-5 and V is TRBV12-3 or TRBV12-4; D is unresolved. This CDR3 spans 18 amino acids. Trimming took off 8 bases at V and 2 bases at J, with 27 bases between the two ends. The CDR3 reads CASSVSVVPRAIQETQYF. In DNA, the CDR3 is TGTGCCAGCTCAGTTTCGGTAGTTCCGAGAGCTATACAAGAGACCCAGTACTTC.

This clonotype was seen ten or more times. The chain joins TRBV27 to TRBJ2-2, with 11 bases identical to TRBD1. CDR3 length equals 15 residues. V gave up 4 bases and J gave up 7 bases; unmatched junction bases: 5. Germline V gives CDR1 MNHEY, CDR2 SMNVEV (reference sequence). CDR3 sequence (DNA): TGTGCCAGCAGTTCCGGGACAGGGGGAATCGGGGAGCTGTTTTTT. Encoded protein: CASSSGTGGIGELFF.